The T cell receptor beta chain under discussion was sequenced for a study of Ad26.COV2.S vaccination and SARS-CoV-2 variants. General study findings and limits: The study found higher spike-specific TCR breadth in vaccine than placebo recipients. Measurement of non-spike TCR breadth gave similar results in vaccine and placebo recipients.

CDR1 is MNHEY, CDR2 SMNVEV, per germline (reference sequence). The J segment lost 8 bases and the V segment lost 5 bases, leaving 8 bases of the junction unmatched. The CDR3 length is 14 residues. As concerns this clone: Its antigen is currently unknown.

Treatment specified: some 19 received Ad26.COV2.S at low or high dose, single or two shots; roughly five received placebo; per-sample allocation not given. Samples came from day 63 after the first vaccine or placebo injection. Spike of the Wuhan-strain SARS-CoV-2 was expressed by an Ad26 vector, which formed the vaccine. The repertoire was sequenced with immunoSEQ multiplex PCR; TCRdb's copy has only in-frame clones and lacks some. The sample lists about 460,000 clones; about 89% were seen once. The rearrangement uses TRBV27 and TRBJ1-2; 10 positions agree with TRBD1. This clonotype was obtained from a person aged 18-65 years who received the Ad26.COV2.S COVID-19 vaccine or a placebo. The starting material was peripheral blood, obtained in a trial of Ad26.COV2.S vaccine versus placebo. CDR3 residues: CASSLGTGEYGYTF. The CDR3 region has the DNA TGTGCCAGCAGTCTAGGGACAGGGGAGTACGGCTACACCTTC.